The 5 T cell receptor beta chains below come from one sample, sequenced in a study of PD-L1 blockade in urothelial cancer. The protocol was immunoSEQ multiplex PCR, while the TCRdb copy is restricted to in-frame clones and leaves out a portion. Of tens of thousands of clones listed, 70% to 90% were seen once; the top ten hold about 8%. The material was PBMCs, obtained around atezolizumab (anti-PD-L1) treatment. The receptors here all came from a man aged 60-69 years with urothelial cancer.

The CDR3 region is CASSSRAINSPLHF. In DNA, the CDR3 is TGTGCCAGCAGCTCGAGGGCCATAAATTCACCCCTCCACTTT. The chain uses TRBV5-6 and TRBJ1-6; D is uncertain. Germline CDR1 reads SGHDT; CDR2 reads YYEEEE. The CDR3 runs to 14 residues. With 3 bases removed from V and 7 bases from J, the gap between germline ends came to 11 bases.

The CDR3 DNA is TGTGCCAGCACAGGCACGAACACCGGGGAGCTGTTTTTT. Translating gives CASTGTNTGELFF. This chain connects TRBV7-2 to TRBJ2-2, with D unresolved. CDR3 length equals 13 residues. The ends were cut back, 7 bases at V and 0 bases at J, with 6 bases in the middle. Germline CDR1 reads SGHTA; CDR2 reads FQGNSA.

V and J are TRBV19 and TRBJ1-5; D is undetermined. CDR1 and CDR2 (germline): LNHDA, SQIVND (reference sequence). V gave up 1 base and J gave up 6 bases, with 7 bases separating them. The CDR3 consists of 13 residues. The CDR3 DNA follows: TGTGCCAGTAGTATAGGCAGAGGTCAGCCCCAGCATTTT. Protein: CASSIGRGQPQHF.

This chain joins TRBV5-1 and TRBJ2-7; 7 bases map to TRBD1. Losses at the gene ends were 2 bases for V and 2 bases for J; bases not matched to a gene: 7. The CDR3 runs 15 residues. Germline V gene sequence: CDR1 SGHRS, CDR2 YFSETQ. CDR3 residues: CASSLRDSKAYEQYF. The CDR3 DNA is TGCGCCAGCAGCTTACGGGACAGCAAGGCCTACGAGCAGTACTTC.

The count of this clone is one. The V and J genes are TRBV27 and TRBJ1-2; D unclear. This CDR3 contains 14 residues. The germline V and J ends were trimmed by 2 bases and 2 bases, with 9 bases remaining between them. Germline lookup yields CDR1 MNHEY and CDR2 SMNVEV (reference sequence). The CDR3 DNA reads TGTGCCAGCAGTTTAAGCGTCAGCAACTATGGCTACACCTTC. Amino acid sequence: CASSLSVSNYGYTF.